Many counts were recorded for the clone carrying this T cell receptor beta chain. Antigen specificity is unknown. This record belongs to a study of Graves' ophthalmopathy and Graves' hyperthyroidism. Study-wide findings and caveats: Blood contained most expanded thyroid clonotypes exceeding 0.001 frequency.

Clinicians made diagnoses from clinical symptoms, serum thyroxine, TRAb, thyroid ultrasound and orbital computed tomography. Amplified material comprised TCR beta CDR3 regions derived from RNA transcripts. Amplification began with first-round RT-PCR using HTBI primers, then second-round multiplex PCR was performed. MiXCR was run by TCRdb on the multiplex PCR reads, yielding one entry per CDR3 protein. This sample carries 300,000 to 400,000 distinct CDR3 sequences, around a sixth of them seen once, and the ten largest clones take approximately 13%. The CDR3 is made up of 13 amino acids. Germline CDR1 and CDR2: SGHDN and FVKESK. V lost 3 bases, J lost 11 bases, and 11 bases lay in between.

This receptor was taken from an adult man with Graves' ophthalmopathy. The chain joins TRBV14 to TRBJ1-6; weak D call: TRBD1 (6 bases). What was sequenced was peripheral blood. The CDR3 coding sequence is TGTGCCAGCAGCCAGGCGCAGGGGACACCCCTCCACTTT. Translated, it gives CASSQAQGTPLHF.